The rows below give T cell receptor beta chains drawn from one sample of a study of vaccination and CD4 T cells after COVID-19. TCRdb reprocessed the PCR reads with MiXCR, giving one entry per CDR3 protein. The repertoire has some 15,000 distinct CDR3 sequences, more than 40% of them found once; the top ten carry 20% to 25%. These TCRs are of unknown antigen specificity. Sequencing used CD4+ T cells from blood, cultured in vitro, obtained about 7 months after SARS-CoV-2 vaccination. The source is a human donor who had recovered from COVID-19. Both conserved end residues are part of each CDR3. Each record gives: V gene, J gene, clone size, D gene, CDR3 DNA, CDR3 protein. D genes are given only for firm matches. Only part of the rows carry a size: once, few, many, or a class if the clone is expanded.

TRBV7-3	TRBJ2-7	few	TRBD1	TGTGCCAGCAGCGGACACCCCCGAAGATCTACAGGGGGCGACCTCACCTACGAGCAGTACTTC	CASSGHPRRSTGGDLTYEQYF
TRBV20-1	TRBJ2-7	.	TRBD2	TGCAGTGCGAGAGCGGGGACTAGCGGGACTCGAGAGCAGTACTTC	CSARAGTSGTREQYF
TRBV30	TRBJ2-7	once	.	TGTGCCTGGAGTGTACATGACTATAAGCAGTACTTC	CAWSVHDYKQYF
TRBV25-1	TRBJ2-5	.	.	TGTGCCAGCAGTGAATCCAGAGAGACCCAGTACTTC	CASSESRETQYF
TRBV6-1	TRBJ1-5	large	.	TGTGCCAGCAGCCTACAGGGCGGGAGCAATCAGCCCCAGCATTTT	CASSLQGGSNQPQHF
TRBV11-1	TRBJ2-5	.	.	TGTGCCAGCAGCGTAATGAGGGGACAAGAGACCCAGTACTTC	CASSVMRGQETQYF
TRBV6-1	TRBJ1-2	.	TRBD1	TGTGCCAGCAGTCCGTCGACAGGGGGGGGAAGGTATGGCTACACCTTC	CASSPSTGGGRYGYTF
TRBV6-7	TRBJ2-7	once	TRBD1	TGTGCCAGCAGTTACCCGCGGGTGTGGACAGGGGGCGTCGAGCAGTGCTTC	CASSYPRVWTGGVEQCF
TRBV19	TRBJ2-5	.	.	TGTGCCAGTAGTATCGGGCAGAACCAAGAGACCCAGTACTTC	CASSIGQNQETQYF
TRBV6-2/TRBV6-3	TRBJ1-2	.	.	TGTGCCAGCAGTTACTACGTCACGACAGGCGATGGCTACACCTTC	CASSYYVTTGDGYTF
TRBV7-2	TRBJ2-7	large	.	TGTGCCAGCAGCTTAGCGCGGCAGTGGGAGCAGTACTTC	CASSLARQWEQYF
TRBV21-1	TRBJ2-7	.	.	TGTGCCAGCAGCAAAGTAAACGGCAGGGGCGAGCAGTACTTC	CASSKVNGRGEQYF
TRBV7-2	TRBJ2-5	few	TRBD1	TGTGCCAGCAGCCCCTCGACAGGGTATCAAGAGACCCAGTACTTC	CASSPSTGYQETQYF
TRBV6-1	TRBJ2-7	few	.	TGTGCCAGCAGTCAGACTAGAGGGGGGATTTGGCGATACGAGCAGTACTTC	CASSQTRGGIWRYEQYF
TRBV20-1	TRBJ1-2	.	.	TGCAGTGCTAGCCAAGGCCCCTATGGCTACACCTTC	CSASQGPYGYTF
TRBV19	TRBJ2-3	.	.	TGTGCCAGTAGTTCGGGACCCAGGACAGATACGCAGTACTTT	CASSSGPRTDTQYF